The entry below describes one T cell receptor beta chain. This specimen comes from a study of blood T cell repertoires in COVID-19. The data were produced by immunoSEQ multiplex PCR, yet TCRdb's version contains in-frame clones alone and is incomplete. Of 200,000 to 250,000 clones listed, 86% are singletons. The germline CDR1 and CDR2 sequences are LGHNA and YNFKEQ. The trim removed 1 base at V and 9 bases at J, leaving 6 bases unmatched. This CDR3 has 15 amino acids. The gene calls are TRBV4-2 and TRBJ2-1; TRBD2 agrees at 10 bases. The sample taken for sequencing was peripheral blood. The source is a man aged 55 to 70 with acute or convalescent COVID-19. The CDR3 is CASSQASGSGGEQFF. The DNA for the CDR3 is TGTGCCAGCAGCCAAGCTAGCGGGAGCGGAGGTGAGCAGTTCTTC.